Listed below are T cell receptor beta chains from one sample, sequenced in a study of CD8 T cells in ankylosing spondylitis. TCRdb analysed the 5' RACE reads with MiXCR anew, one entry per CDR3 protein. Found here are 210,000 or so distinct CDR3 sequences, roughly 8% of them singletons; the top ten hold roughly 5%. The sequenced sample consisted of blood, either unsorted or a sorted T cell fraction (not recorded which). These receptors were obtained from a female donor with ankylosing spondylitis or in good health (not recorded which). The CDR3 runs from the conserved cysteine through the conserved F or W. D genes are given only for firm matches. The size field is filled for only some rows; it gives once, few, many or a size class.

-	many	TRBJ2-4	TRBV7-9	CASSPGTAKNIQYF	TGTGCCAGCAGCCCCGGGACAGCCAAAAACATTCAGTACTTC
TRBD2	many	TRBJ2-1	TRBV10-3	CAINKREGDEQFF	TGTGCCATCAATAAGCGGGAGGGCGATGAGCAGTTCTTC
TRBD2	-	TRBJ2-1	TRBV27	CASTPGTSGGPPYNEQFF	TGTGCCAGCACTCCCGGGACTAGCGGGGGACCACCGTACAATGAGCAGTTCTTC
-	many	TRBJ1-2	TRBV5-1	CASSLADRFYGYTF	TGCGCCAGCAGCTTGGCCGACAGATTCTATGGCTACACCTTC
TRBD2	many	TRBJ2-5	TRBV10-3	CANAGTREETQYF	TGTGCCAACGCCGGGACTAGAGAAGAGACCCAGTACTTC
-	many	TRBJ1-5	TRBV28	CASSHSQADFYSNQPQHF	TGTGCCAGCAGTCACAGCCAGGCGGACTTTTATAGCAATCAGCCCCAGCATTTT
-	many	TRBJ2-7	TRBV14	CASSQEPYYEQYF	TGTGCCAGCAGCCAAGAACCTTACTACGAGCAGTACTTC
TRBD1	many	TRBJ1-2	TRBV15	CATSSYQGAIYGYTF	TGTGCCACCAGCAGTTATCAGGGGGCCATCTATGGCTACACCTTC
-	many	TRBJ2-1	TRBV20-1	CSARDPGPNEQFF	TGCAGTGCTAGAGATCCGGGGCCCAATGAGCAGTTCTTC
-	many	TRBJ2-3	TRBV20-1	CSASFRGNPTDTQYF	TGCAGTGCTAGTTTCCGAGGGAATCCCACAGATACGCAGTATTTT
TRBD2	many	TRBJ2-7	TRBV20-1	CSARRTSGILYEQYF	TGCAGTGCTAGACGGACTAGCGGGATTCTCTACGAGCAGTACTTC
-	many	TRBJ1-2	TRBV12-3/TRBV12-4	CASSLGTTRNYGYTF	TGTGCCAGCAGTTTAGGGACCACAAGGAACTATGGCTACACCTTC
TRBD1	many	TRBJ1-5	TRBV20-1	CSAQTGDFNQPQHF	TGCAGTGCACAAACAGGGGATTTCAATCAGCCCCAGCATTTT
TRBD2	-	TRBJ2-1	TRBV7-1	CASSLQGTSRLKSSYNEQFF	TGTGCCAGCAGTCTCCAAGGGACTAGCCGTCTTAAGAGCTCCTACAATGAGCAGTTCTTC
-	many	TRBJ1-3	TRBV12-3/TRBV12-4	CASLPGPKGTIYF	TGTGCCAGCCTCCCGGGACCAAAGGGAACCATATATTTT
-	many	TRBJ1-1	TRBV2	CASRLNEAFF	TGTGCCAGCAGATTGAATGAAGCTTTCTTT
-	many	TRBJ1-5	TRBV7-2	CASSFHGGTDSQPQHF	TGTGCCAGCAGCTTTCATGGAGGGACCGACAGCCAGCCCCAGCATTTT
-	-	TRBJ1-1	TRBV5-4	CASSLRQVNTEAFF	TGTGCCAGCAGCTTAAGGCAGGTCAACACTGAAGCTTTCTTT
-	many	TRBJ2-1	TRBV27	CASSLSAGSEAYNEQFF	TGTGCCAGCAGTTTATCTGCCGGGAGTGAGGCCTACAATGAGCAGTTCTTC
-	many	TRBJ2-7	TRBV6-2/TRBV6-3	CASSRYYEQYF	TGTGCCAGCAGTCGATACTACGAGCAGTACTTC
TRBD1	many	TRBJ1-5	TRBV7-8	CASSPDRTRYQPQHF	TGTGCCAGCAGCCCGGACAGGACTAGGTATCAGCCCCAGCATTTT
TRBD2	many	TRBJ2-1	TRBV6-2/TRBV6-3	CATGGTNYNEQFF	TGTGCCACCGGGGGGACCAACTACAATGAGCAGTTCTTC
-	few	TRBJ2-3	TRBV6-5	CASSSHRSGNTDTQYF	TGTGCCAGCAGTTCACACCGATCGGGGAACACAGATACGCAGTATTTT
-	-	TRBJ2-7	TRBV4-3	CASSQVYDYSYEQYF	TGCGCCAGCAGCCAAGTTTATGATTACTCCTACGAGCAGTACTTC
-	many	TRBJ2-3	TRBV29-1	CSALLQRRGPDTQYF	TGCAGCGCTCTCCTCCAGCGGAGGGGGCCAGATACGCAGTATTTT
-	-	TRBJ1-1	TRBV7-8	CASSSPGLCTEAFF	TGTGCCAGCAGTTCTCCTGGACTATGCACTGAAGCTTTCTTT
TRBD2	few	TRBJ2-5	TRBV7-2	CASSENIAGKETQYF	TGTGCCAGCAGCGAAAATATAGCGGGGAAAGAGACCCAGTACTTC
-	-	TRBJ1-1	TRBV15	CSILGGGHTEAFF	TGTAGCATCTTGGGGGGGGGGCACACTGAAGCTTTCTTT
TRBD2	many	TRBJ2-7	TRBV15	CATSVGLAYVNEQYF	TGTGCCACCAGCGTGGGACTAGCGTATGTCAACGAGCAGTACTTC
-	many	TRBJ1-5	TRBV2	CASTPKGRHDQPQHF	TGTGCCAGCACTCCTAAAGGGAGGCATGATCAGCCCCAGCATTTT
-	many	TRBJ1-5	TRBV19	CASSTQQGHQPQHF	TGTGCCAGTAGTACCCAACAAGGACATCAGCCCCAGCATTTT
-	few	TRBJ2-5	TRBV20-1	CSARKTGWETQYF	TGCAGTGCTCGAAAAACAGGGTGGGAGACCCAGTACTTC
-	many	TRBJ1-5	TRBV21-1	CASSKVNQPQHF	TGTGCCAGCAGCAAGGTCAATCAGCCCCAGCATTTT
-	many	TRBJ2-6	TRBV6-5	CASSYGSSHSGANVLTF	TGTGCCAGCAGTTACGGGTCCAGCCACTCTGGGGCCAACGTCCTGACTTTC
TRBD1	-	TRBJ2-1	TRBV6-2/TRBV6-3	CASCPPDRGAALYNEQFF	TGTGCCAGCTGCCCTCCAGACAGGGGTGCCGCCCTCTACAATGAGCAGTTCTTC
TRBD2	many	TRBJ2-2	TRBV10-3	CAISDPRLGGGTGELFF	TGTGCCATCAGTGACCCCCGTTTAGGCGGGGGGACCGGGGAGCTGTTTTTT